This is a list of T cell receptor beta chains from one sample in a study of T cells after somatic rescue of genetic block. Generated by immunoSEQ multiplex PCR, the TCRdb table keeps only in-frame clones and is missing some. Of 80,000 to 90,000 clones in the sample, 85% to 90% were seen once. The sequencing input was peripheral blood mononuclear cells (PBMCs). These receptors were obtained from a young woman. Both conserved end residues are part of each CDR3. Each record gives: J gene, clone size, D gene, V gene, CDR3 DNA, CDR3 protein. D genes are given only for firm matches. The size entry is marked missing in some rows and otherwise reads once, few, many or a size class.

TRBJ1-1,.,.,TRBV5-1,TGCGCCAGCAGCTTGGAGGGGAACACTGAAGCTTTCTTT,CASSLEGNTEAFF
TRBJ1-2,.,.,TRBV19,TGTGCCAGTAGTATAGATCCGACACGTAACTATGGCTACACCTTC,CASSIDPTRNYGYTF
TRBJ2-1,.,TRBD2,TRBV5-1,TGCGCCAGCAGCTTGAGGGCGGGAGGGCCCCATGAGCAGTTCTTC,CASSLRAGGPHEQFF
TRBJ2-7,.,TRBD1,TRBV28,TGTGCCAGCAGTTTATTGGGACAGCTGTACGAGCAGTACTTC,CASSLLGQLYEQYF
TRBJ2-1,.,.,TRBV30,TGTGCCTGCACGACAGCCGAGTACAATGAGCAGTTCTTC,CACTTAEYNEQFF
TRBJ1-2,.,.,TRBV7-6,TGTGCCAGCAGCCCGGGACTGGGTGGCTACACCTTC,CASSPGLGGYTF
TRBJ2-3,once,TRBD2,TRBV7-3,TGTGCCAGCAGCTCGGGGACTAGCGGGGCAGATACGCAGTATTTT,CASSSGTSGADTQYF
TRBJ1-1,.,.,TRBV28,TGTGCCAGCGGGGTGGTTAGTGAAGCTTTCTTT,CASGVVSEAFF
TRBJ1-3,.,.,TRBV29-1,TGCAGCGTTTCGGAGACATTCACTGGAAACACCATATATTTT,CSVSETFTGNTIYF
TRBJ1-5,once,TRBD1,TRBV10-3,TGTGCCATCAGTGAGCCGAGCGAGGGGGCGCGTCAGCCCCAGCATTTT,CAISEPSEGARQPQHF
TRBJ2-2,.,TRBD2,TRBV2,TGTGCCAGCAGTGAATCCGGACTAGCGGGCACCGGGGAGCTGTTTTTT,CASSESGLAGTGELFF
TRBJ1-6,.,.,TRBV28,TGTGCCAGCACCCCCGGGGACCAAACGGCCTCACCCCTCCACTTT,CASTPGDQTASPLHF
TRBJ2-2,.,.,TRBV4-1,TGCGCCAGCAGCCAAGAAGGCGGCAGGCGCCGCGCCGGGGAGCTGTTTTTT,CASSQEGGRRRAGELFF
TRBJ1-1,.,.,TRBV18,TGTGCCAGCTCACCACAACAGATTGAAGCTTTCTTT,CASSPQQIEAFF
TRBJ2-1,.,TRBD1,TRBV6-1,TGTGCCAGCAGTGATATCGGGACAGGGGTTTATGAGCAGTTCTTC,CASSDIGTGVYEQFF
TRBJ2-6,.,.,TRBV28,TGTGCCAGCGGACTCCCGGGTTCTGGGGCCAACGTCCTGACTTTC,CASGLPGSGANVLTF
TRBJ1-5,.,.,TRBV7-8,TGTGCCAGCAGCTTGGCAGGGGCCAATCAGCCCCAGCATTTT,CASSLAGANQPQHF
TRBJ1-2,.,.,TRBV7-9,TGTGCCAGCAGCACCCCGGTTGGCTACACCTTC,CASSTPVGYTF
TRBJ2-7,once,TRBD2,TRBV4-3,TGCGCCAGCAGCCAAGATCCTAGCGGGAGTCGCGACGAGCAGTACTTC,CASSQDPSGSRDEQYF
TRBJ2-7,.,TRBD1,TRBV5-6,TGTGCCAGCAGCGCCCCGGACAGGGGCAAGTACGAGCAGTACTTC,CASSAPDRGKYEQYF
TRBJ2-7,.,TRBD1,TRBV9,TGTGCCAGCAGCGGGACAGGGGACCCCTCCTACGAGCAGTACTTC,CASSGTGDPSYEQYF
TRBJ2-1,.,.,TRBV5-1,TGCGCCAGCAGCTGGAGACTAGTAGGACAAACCTACAATGAGCAGTTCTTC,CASSWRLVGQTYNEQFF
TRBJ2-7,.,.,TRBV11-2,TGTGCCAGCAGCTTAGTCCCCTACGAGCAGTACTTC,CASSLVPYEQYF
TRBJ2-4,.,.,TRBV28,TGTGCCAGCAGGGGACTTAACGGAGAAGGGGACTTC,CASRGLNGEGDF
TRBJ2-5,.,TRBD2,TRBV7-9,TGTGCCAGCAGCGGCCCTCGGCTAGCGGGAGGAGGGGAAGAGACCCAGTACTTC,CASSGPRLAGGGEETQYF
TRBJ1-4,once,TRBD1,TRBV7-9,TGTGCCAGCAGCTCAGGGACAGGGGGTTTTGAAAAACTGTTTTTT,CASSSGTGGFEKLFF
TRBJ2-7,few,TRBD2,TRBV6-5,TGTGCCAGCAGTTACTCGGCTAGCGGGACATACGAGCAGTACTTC,CASSYSASGTYEQYF
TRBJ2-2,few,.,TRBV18,TGTGCCAGCTCACCACCCGGACGGCTAAACACCGGGGAGCTGTTTTTT,CASSPPGRLNTGELFF
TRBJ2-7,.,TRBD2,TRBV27,TGTGCCAGCAGTCCCTTAGCGGGAGGCCCCCACGAGCAGTACTTC,CASSPLAGGPHEQYF
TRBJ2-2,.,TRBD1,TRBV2,TGTGCCAGCAGTGAAGTGGGACAGAGGGACACCGGGGAGCTGTTTTTT,CASSEVGQRDTGELFF
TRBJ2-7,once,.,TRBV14,TGTGCCAGCAGCCAAACCCACGAGCAGTACTTC,CASSQTHEQYF
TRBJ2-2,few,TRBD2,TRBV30,TGTGCCTGGAGTGGGACTAGCGACACCGGGGAGCTGTTTTTT,CAWSGTSDTGELFF
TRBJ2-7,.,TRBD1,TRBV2,TGTGCCAGCACGGAGGGACAGGGCTACGAGCAGTACTTC,CASTEGQGYEQYF
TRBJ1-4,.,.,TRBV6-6,TGTGCCAGCAGGACCCCCGGGGGGCGCGATGAAAAACTGTTTTTT,CASRTPGGRDEKLFF
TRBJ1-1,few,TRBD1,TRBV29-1,TGCAGCGGGAGACAGGGCTCGAACACTGAAGCTTTCTTT,CSGRQGSNTEAFF
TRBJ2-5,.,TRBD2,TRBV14,TGTGCCAGCAGCCAAGGGCCGGGACTAGTGAGGACCCAGTACTTC,CASSQGPGLVRTQYF
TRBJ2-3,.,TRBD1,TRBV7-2,TGTGCCAGCAGACGGGACAGGGGGAAGGATACGCAGTATTTT,CASRRDRGKDTQYF
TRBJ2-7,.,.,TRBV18,TGTGCCAGCTCACCACCGTCCTCCTACGAGCAGTACTTC,CASSPPSSYEQYF
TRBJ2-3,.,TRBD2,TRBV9,TGTGCCAGCAGCGTAGTGGAGGGAGGACTAGCGGACAGCACAGATACGCAGTATTTT,CASSVVEGGLADSTDTQYF
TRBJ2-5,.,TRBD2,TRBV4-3,TGCGCCAGCAGCCAGGGACTAGCGGGAGGTGGCCAGTACTTC,CASSQGLAGGGQYF
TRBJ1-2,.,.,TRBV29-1,TGCAGCGTTGCAACAGGGAGTTATGGCTACACCTTC,CSVATGSYGYTF
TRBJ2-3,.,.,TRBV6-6,TGTGCCAGCAGTTACTCGTCGGGGATCGGCACAGATACGCAGTATTTT,CASSYSSGIGTDTQYF
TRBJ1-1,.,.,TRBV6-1,TGTGCCAGCCCAATGAACACTGAAGCTTTCTTT,CASPMNTEAFF
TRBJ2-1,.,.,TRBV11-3,TGTGCCAGCAGCTTACGGCTCTCCTACAATGAGCAGTTCTTC,CASSLRLSYNEQFF
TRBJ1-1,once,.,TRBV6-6,TGTGCCAGCAGTTACGCAGGACCGGACACTGAAGCTTTCTTT,CASSYAGPDTEAFF
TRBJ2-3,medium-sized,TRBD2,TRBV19,TGTGCCAGCTCCCGCCGGGAGGGAGACGCAGATACGCAGTATTTT,CASSRREGDADTQYF
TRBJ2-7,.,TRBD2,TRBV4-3,TGCGCCAGCAGCCAAGAAGGGGGACTAGCGGGAGTCGCCAGCTCCTACGAGCAGTACTTC,CASSQEGGLAGVASSYEQYF
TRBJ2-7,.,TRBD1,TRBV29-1,TGCAGCGTTGTGGGGGACAGGGGTTTCCACGAGCAGTACTTC,CSVVGDRGFHEQYF
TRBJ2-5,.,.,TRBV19,TGTGCCAGTAGTATTAGGGGTTGGCAAGAGACCCAGTACTTC,CASSIRGWQETQYF
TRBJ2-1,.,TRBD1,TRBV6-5,TGTGCCAGCAGTCCCGGGACAGGGGGCTACAATGAGCAGTTCTTC,CASSPGTGGYNEQFF